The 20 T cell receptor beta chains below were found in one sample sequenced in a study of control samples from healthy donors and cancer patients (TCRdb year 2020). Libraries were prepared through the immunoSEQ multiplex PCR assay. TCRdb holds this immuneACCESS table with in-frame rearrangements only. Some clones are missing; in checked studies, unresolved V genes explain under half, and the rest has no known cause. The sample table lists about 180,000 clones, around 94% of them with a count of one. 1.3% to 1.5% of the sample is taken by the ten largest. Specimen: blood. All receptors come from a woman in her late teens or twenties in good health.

CDR3 in amino acids: CASSMGSTNEKLFF. In DNA form, the CDR3 reads TGTGCCAGTAGTATGGGTTCAACTAATGAAAAACTGTTTTTT. V and J are TRBV19 and TRBJ1-4; D uncertain. The germline CDR1 and CDR2 sequences are LNHDA and SQIVND (reference sequence). This CDR3 has 14 residues. Trimming shortened V by 3 bases and J by 0 bases, and 5 bases separated the two germline ends.

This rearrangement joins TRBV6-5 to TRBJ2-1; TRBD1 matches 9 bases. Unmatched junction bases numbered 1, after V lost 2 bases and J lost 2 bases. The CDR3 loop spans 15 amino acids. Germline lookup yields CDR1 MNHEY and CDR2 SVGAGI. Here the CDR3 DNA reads TGTGCCAGCAGTTACGGGACAGGGACCTACAATGAGCAGTTCTTC. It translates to CASSYGTGTYNEQFF.

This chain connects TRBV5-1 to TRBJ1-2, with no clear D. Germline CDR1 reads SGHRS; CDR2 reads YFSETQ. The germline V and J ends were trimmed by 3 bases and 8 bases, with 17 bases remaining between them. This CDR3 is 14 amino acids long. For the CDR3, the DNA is TGCGCCAGCAGCTCTTATGTACCCCATGACGGCTACACCTTC. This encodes CASSSYVPHDGYTF. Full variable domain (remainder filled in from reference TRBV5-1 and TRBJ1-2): KAGVTQTPRYLIKTRGQQVTLSCSPISGHRSVSWYQQTPGQGLQFLFEYFSETQRNKGNFPGRFSGRQFSNSRSEMNVSTLELGDSALYLCASSSYVPHDGYTFGSGTRLTVV.

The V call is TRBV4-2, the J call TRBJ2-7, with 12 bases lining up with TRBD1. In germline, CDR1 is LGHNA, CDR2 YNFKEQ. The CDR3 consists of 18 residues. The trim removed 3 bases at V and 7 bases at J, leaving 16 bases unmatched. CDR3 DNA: TGTGCCAGCAGCCAGATTTCCCGGGACAGGGGGCAAGTGGGTGAGCAGTACTTC. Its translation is CASSQISRDRGQVGEQYF.

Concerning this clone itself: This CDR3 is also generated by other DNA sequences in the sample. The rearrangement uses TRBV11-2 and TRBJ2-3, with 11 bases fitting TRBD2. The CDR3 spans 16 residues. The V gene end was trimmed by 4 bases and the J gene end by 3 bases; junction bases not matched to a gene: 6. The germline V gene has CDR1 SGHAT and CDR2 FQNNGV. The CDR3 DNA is TGTGCCAGCAGCTCGGGAACTAGCGGGAGAACAGATACGCAGTATTTT. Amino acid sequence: CASSSGTSGRTDTQYF.

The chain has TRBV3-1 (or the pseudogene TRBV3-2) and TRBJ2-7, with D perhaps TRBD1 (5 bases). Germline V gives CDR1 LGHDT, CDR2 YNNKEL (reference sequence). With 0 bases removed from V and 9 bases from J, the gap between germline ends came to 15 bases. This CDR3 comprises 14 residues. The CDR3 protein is CASSQDDRSTSQYF. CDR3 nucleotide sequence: TGTGCCAGCAGCCAAGACGACAGATCTACGTCGCAGTACTTC.

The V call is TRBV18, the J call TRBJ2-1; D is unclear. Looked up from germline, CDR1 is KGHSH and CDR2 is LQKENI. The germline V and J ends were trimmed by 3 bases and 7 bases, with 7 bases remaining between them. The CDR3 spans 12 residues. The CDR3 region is CASSPDRNEQFF. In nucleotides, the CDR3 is TGTGCCAGCTCACCCGACCGAAATGAGCAGTTCTTC.

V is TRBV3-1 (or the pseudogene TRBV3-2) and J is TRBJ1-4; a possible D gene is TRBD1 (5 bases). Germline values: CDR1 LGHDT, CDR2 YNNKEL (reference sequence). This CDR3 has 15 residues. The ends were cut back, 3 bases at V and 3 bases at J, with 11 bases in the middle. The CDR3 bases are TGTGCCAGCAGCCATAAGGGGACGGCTAATGAAAAACTGTTTTTT. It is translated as CASSHKGTANEKLFF.

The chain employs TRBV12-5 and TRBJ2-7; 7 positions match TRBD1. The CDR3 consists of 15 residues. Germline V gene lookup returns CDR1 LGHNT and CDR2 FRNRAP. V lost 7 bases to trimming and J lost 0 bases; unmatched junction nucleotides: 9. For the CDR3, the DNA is TGTGCTAGTGCCGAAGGACAGGCCTTCTCCTACGAGCAGTACTTC. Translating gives CASAEGQAFSYEQYF.

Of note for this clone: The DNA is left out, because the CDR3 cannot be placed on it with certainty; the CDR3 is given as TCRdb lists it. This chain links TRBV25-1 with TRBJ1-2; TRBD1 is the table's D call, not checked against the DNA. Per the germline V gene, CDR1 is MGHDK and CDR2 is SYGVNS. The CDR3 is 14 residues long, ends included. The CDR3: CATSGTGAYGCYTF.

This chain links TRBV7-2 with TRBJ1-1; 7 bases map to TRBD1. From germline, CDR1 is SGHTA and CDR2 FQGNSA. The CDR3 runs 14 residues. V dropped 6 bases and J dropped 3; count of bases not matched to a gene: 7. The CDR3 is CASSFQGEDTEAFF. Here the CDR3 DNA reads TGTGCCAGCAGTTTCCAGGGGGAAGACACTGAAGCTTTCTTT.

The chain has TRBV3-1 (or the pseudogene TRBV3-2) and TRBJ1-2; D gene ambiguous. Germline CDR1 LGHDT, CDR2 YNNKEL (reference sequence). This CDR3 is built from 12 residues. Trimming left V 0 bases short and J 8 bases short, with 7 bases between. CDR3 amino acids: CASSQESRGYTF. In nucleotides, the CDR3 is TGTGCCAGCAGCCAAGAATCCAGAGGCTACACCTTC.

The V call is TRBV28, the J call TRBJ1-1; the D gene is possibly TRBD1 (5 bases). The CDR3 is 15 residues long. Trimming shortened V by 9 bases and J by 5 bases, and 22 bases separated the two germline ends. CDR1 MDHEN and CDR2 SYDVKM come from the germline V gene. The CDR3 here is CASPGPLRGGTEAFF. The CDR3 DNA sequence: TGTGCCAGTCCAGGCCCTCTCCGGGGGGGGACTGAAGCTTTCTTT.

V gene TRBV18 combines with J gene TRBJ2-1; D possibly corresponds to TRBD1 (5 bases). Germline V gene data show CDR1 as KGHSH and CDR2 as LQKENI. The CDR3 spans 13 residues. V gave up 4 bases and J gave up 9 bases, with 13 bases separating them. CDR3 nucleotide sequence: TGTGCCAGCTCACTTACCCCAGGGCTTGAGCAGTTCTTC. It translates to CASSLTPGLEQFF.

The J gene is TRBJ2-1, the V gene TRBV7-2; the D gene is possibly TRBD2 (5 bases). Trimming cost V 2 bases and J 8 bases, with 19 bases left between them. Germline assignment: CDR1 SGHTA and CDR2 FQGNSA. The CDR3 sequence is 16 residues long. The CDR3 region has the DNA TGTGCCAGCAGCTTAAGTCGCGTGGCGCGGGCGGATGAGCAGTTCTTC. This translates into CASSLSRVARADEQFF. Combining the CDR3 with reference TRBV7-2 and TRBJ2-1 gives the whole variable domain GAGVSQSPSNKVTEKGKDVELRCDPISGHTALYWYRQSLGQGLEFLIYFQGNSAPDKSGLPSDRFSAERTGGSVSTLTIQRTQQEDSAVYLCASSLSRVARADEQFFGPGTRLTVL.

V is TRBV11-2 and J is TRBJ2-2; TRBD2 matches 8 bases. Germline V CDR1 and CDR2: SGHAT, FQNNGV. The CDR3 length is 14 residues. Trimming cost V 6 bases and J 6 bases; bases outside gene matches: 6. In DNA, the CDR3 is TGTGCCAGCAGACGGACTAGCTCGGCCGGGGAGCTGTTTTTT. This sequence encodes CASRRTSSAGELFF. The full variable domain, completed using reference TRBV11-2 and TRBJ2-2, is EAGVAQSPRYKIIEKRQSVAFWCNPISGHATLYWYQQILGQGPKLLIQFQNNGVVDDSQLPKDRFSAERLKGVDSTLKIQPAKLEDSAVYLCASRRTSSAGELFFGEGSRLTVL.

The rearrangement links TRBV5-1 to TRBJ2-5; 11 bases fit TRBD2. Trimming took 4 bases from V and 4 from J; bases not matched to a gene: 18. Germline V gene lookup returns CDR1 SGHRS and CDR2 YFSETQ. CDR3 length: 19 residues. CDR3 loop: CASSRQLAGVSRVGETQYF. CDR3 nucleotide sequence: TGCGCCAGCAGCCGGCAACTAGCGGGAGTCAGCCGGGTCGGAGAGACCCAGTACTTC. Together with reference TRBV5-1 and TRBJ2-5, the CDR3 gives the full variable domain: KAGVTQTPRYLIKTRGQQVTLSCSPISGHRSVSWYQQTPGQGLQFLFEYFSETQRNKGNFPGRFSGRQFSNSRSEMNVSTLELGDSALYLCASSRQLAGVSRVGETQYFGPGTRLLVL.

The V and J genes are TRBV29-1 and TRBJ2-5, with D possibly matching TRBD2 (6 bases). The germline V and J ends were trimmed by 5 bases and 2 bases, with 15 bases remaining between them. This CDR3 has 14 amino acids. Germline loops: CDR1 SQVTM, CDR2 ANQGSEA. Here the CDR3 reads CSVSSLGRQETQYF. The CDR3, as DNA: TGCAGCGTTTCCTCGCTCGGGAGACAAGAGACCCAGTACTTC.

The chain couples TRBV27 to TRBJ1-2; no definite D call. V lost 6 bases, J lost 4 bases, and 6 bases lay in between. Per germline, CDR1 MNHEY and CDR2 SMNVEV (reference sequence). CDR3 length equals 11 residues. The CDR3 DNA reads TGTGCCAGCAGGTCCCTCTATGGCTACACCTTC. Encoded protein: CASRSLYGYTF.

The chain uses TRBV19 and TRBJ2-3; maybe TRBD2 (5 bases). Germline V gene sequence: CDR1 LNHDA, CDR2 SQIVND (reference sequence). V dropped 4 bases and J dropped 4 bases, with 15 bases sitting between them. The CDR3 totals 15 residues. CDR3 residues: CASSKVRDGADTQYF. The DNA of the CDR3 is TGTGCCAGTAGTAAGGTGAGGGATGGTGCAGATACGCAGTATTTT.